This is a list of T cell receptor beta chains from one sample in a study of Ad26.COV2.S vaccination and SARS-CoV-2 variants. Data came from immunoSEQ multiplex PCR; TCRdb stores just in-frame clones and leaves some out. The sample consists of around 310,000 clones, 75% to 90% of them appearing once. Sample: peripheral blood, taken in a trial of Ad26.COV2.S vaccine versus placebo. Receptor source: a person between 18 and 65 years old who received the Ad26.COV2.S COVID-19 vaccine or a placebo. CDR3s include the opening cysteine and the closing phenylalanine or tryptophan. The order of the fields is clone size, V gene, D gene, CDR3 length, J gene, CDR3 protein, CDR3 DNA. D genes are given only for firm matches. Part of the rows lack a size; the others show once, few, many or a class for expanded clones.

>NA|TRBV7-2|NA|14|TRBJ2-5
CASSSRPWGETQYF
TGTGCCAGCAGCTCCCGCCCTTGGGGGGAGACCCAGTACTTC
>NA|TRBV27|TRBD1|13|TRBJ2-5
CASSTGQGGTQYF
TGTGCCAGCAGTACCGGACAGGGGGGGACCCAGTACTTC
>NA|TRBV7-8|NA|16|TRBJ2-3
CASSLSRTFNTDTQYF
TGTGCCAGCAGCTTAAGCAGGACCTTTAACACAGATACGCAGTATTTT
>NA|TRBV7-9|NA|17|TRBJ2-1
CASSSWATGNSYNEQFF
TGTGCCAGCAGCTCCTGGGCCACCGGGAACTCCTACAATGAGCAGTTCTTC
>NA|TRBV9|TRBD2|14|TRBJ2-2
CASRRAGAGGELFF
TGTGCCAGCAGGCGTGCGGGAGCGGGCGGGGAGCTGTTTTTT
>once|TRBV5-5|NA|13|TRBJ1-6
CASSLANNSPLHF
TGTGCCAGCAGCTTAGCAAATAATTCACCCCTCCACTTT
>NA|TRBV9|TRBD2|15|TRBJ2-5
CASSVMGSGGETQYF
TGTGCCAGCAGCGTAATGGGTAGCGGGGGAGAGACCCAGTACTTC
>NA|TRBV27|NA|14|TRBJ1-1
CASSLVAGASEAFF
TGTGCCAGCAGTTTAGTGGCAGGGGCCTCTGAAGCTTTCTTT
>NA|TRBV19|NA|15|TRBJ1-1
CASRRSTGENTEAFF
TGTGCCAGCCGCCGATCCACAGGCGAGAACACTGAAGCTTTCTTT
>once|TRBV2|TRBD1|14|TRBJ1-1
CASIRDRGTTEAFF
TGTGCCAGCATTAGAGACAGGGGGACCACTGAAGCTTTCTTT
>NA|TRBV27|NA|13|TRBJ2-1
CASSLSLANEQFF
TGTGCCAGCAGTTTATCTTTAGCGAATGAGCAGTTCTTC
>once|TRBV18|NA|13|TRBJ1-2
CATPLGETEGLTF
TGTGCCACCCCCCTAGGCGAGACGGAAGGACTCACCTTC
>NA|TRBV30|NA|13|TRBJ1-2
CAWNFQDAEGYTF
TGTGCCTGGAATTTCCAGGATGCGGAAGGCTACACCTTC
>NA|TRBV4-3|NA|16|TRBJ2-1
CASSQGHGGPHNEQFF
TGCGCCAGCAGCCAGGGACACGGGGGGCCCCACAATGAGCAGTTCTTC
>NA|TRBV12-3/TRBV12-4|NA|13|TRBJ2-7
CASSQGMGYEQYF
TGTGCCAGCAGCCAGGGTATGGGGTACGAGCAGTACTTC
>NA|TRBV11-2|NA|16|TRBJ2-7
CASSPPMSGENYEQYF
TGTGCCAGCAGCCCACCCATGTCGGGGGAAAACTACGAGCAGTACTTC
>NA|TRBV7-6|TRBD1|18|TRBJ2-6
CASSYWDRGFSGANVLTF
TGTGCCAGCAGCTATTGGGACAGGGGGTTCTCTGGGGCCAACGTCCTGACTTTC
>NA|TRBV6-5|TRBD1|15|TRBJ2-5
CASSSGTGGQETQYF
TGTGCCAGCAGTTCCGGGACAGGGGGGCAAGAGACCCAGTACTTC
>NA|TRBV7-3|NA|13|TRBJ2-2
CASTPGTPGELFF
TGTGCCAGCACCCCGGGAACACCCGGGGAGCTGTTTTTT
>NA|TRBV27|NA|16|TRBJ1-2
CASSRIAESRRYGYTF
TGTGCCAGCAGCCGCATCGCGGAGAGCAGGCGCTATGGCTACACCTTC
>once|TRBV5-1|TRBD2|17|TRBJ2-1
CASSVGSGAYSYNEQFF
TGCGCCAGCAGCGTCGGTAGCGGGGCTTACTCCTACAATGAGCAGTTCTTC
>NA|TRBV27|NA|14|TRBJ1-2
CASSLRVASDGYTF
TGTGCCAGCAGTTTGAGGGTTGCGAGTGATGGCTACACCTTC
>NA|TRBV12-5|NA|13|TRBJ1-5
CASGSGLNQPQHF
TGTGCTAGTGGAAGCGGACTAAATCAGCCCCAGCATTTT
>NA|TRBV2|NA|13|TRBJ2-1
CASSVGHYNEQFF
TGTGCCAGCAGTGTGGGACACTACAATGAGCAGTTCTTC
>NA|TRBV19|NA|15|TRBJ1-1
CASSIDPGLGTEAFF
TGTGCCAGTAGTATAGATCCGGGTCTAGGGACTGAAGCTTTCTTT
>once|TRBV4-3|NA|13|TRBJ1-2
CASSQDRVPGYTF
TGCGCCAGCAGCCAAGATAGGGTCCCCGGCTACACCTTC